In this sample, the clone carrying this T cell receptor beta chain turned up a few times. The data belong to a study of beta chain features in type 1 diabetes. Expressed TCRB transcripts were sequenced because the isolated RNA had all been reverse transcribed beforehand. Using immunoSEQ multiplex PCR, the repertoire was profiled, and TCRdb retains in-frame clones only, with some absent. This table has roughly 230,000 clones, 9.6% appearing once. Between the trimmed V and J ends, which lost 1 base and 8 bases, there was a span of 12 bases. Germline CDR1 reads KGHSH; CDR2 reads LQKENI. The CDR3 is 14 residues long. CD4+ naive, central memory, regulatory and stem cell-like memory subsets were isolated by sorting on CD45RO/CCR7/CD25/CD127/CD95/CD27.

The V and J genes are TRBV18 and TRBJ2-1, with TRBD1 as a possible D gene (6 bases). The clonotype originates from a woman under 30 in good health. Sequencing was carried out using naive CD4+ T cells from blood. CDR3 nucleotides: TGTGCCAGCTCACCACGCACAGGGTTCGATGAGCAGTTCTTC. Translated: CASSPRTGFDEQFF.